This TCR beta chain was obtained from a study of identical twins. Germline assignment: CDR1 SNHLY and CDR2 FYNNEI. The V gene end was trimmed by 3 bases and the J gene end by 9 bases; junction bases not matched to a gene: 12. The CDR3 sequence is 16 residues long. Donors uniformly comprised healthy Caucasians. Comment on this clonotype: The antigen is not known.

Study findings and constraints: For monozygotic twins, models underestimated out-of-frame TCR alpha sharing.

TCRdb reprocessed the 5' RACE reads with MiXCR, giving one entry per CDR3 protein. The table lists about 240,000 distinct CDR3 sequences, 8% to 11% of them singletons. This sequence originates from a man aged 45-65 years in good health. The J gene is TRBJ2-1, the V gene TRBV2; TRBD2 agrees at 9 bases. Material for sequencing was memory T cells sorted from blood. The chain's CDR3 is CASSEIGGGAGGEQFF. The CDR3 DNA reads as TGTGCCAGCAGTGAGATTGGCGGGGGGGCCGGAGGTGAGCAGTTCTTC.